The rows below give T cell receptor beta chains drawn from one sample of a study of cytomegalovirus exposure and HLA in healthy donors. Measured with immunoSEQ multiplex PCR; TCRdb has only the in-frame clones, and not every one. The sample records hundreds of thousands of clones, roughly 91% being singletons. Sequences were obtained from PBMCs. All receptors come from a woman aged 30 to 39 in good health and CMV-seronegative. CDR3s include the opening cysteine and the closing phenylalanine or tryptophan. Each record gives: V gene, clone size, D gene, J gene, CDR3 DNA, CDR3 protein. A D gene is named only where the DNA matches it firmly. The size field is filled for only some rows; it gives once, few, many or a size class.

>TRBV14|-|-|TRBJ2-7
TGTGCCAGCAGCCAGGGATCGTTAGGATTCGAGCAGTACTTC
CASSQGSLGFEQYF
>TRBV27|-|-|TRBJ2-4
TGTGCCAGCAGTGTAGGGACATCCAAAAACATTCAGTACTTC
CASSVGTSKNIQYF
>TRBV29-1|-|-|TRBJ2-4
TGCAGCGGCCTCTTGGCAAGGAACATTCAGTACTTC
CSGLLARNIQYF
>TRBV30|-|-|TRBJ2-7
TGTGCCTGGAGTCCCGGGACTTACTACGAGCAGTACTTC
CAWSPGTYYEQYF
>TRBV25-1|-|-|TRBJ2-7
TGTGCCAGCAGTGAACAGGGGTACGAGCAGTACTTC
CASSEQGYEQYF
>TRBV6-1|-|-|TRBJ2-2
TGTGCCAGCAGTGATCTTAGGAGGCGGGTCACCGGGGAGCTGTTTTTT
CASSDLRRRVTGELFF
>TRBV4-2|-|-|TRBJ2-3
TGTGCCAGCAGCCAAGATCTGGCAGCAGATACGCAGTATTTT
CASSQDLAADTQYF
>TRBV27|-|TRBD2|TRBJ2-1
TGTGCCAGCAGTGGAGAGACTAGCGGATACAATGAGCAGTTCTTC
CASSGETSGYNEQFF
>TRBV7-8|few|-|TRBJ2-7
TGTGCCAGCAGCTTAAGCGACAGCCGATGGTACTTC
CASSLSDSRWYF
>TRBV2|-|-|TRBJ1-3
TGTGCCAGCAGTGAAACGATAACAAACTCTGGAAACACCATATATTTT
CASSETITNSGNTIYF
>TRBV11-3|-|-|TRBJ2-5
TGTGCCAGCAGCCGTAGCCGGGGCGGGCCGCCGACCCAGTACTTC
CASSRSRGGPPTQYF
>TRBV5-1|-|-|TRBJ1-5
TGCGCCAGCAGCCCGGAGGGATATCAGCCCCAGCATTTT
CASSPEGYQPQHF
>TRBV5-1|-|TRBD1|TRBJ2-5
TGCGCCAGCAGCCAAGGGACAGCTGGACAAGAGACCCAGTACTTC
CASSQGTAGQETQYF
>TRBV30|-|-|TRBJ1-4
TGTGCCTGGAGTGTGGGCGGAGAAAAACTGTTTTTT
CAWSVGGEKLFF
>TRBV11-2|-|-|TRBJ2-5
TGTGCCAGCGGCCAAGAGACCCAGTACTTC
CASGQETQYF
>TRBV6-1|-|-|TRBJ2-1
TGTGCCAGCAGTGAAGGGTATTTTAACGAGCAGTTCTTC
CASSEGYFNEQFF
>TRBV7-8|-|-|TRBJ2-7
TGTGCCAGCAGCTCCCAGCGCGGGAACTCCTACGAGCAGTACTTC
CASSSQRGNSYEQYF
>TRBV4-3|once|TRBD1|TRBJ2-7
TGCGCCAGCAGCCAATGGACAGGGGGCTACGAGCAGTACTTC
CASSQWTGGYEQYF